A selection of T cell receptor beta chains follows, all from one sample in a study of OX40 agonist ivuxolimab in advanced cancers. Libraries were prepared by immunoSEQ multiplex PCR; TCRdb keeps only in-frame clonotypes and omits some of them. The sample has under 80,000 clones, approximately 80% seen once. The source material was CD4+ or CD8+ T cells sorted from blood, sampled in a trial of the OX40 agonist ivuxolimab. Receptor source: an adult with an advanced solid tumor such as melanoma, head and neck, liver or kidney cancer. Each CDR3 is given with its conserved first and last residue. The order of the fields is J gene, V gene, D gene, clone size, CDR3 protein, CDR3 DNA. A D gene is named only where the DNA matches it firmly. Size is stated for part of the rows, as once, few or many counts, or as a class when the clone is expanded.

>TRBJ2-7|TRBV14|NA|NA
CASSQDVGQSYEQYF
TGTGCCAGCAGCCAAGATGTGGGGCAAAGCTACGAGCAGTACTTC
>TRBJ2-5|TRBV7-2|NA|once
CASSLNPGRAWETQYF
TGTGCCAGCAGCTTAAACCCGGGTAGGGCGTGGGAGACCCAGTACTTC
>TRBJ2-3|TRBV5-6|TRBD2|NA
CASSLAAGRVADTQYF
TGTGCCAGCAGCTTGGCCGCAGGGAGGGTGGCAGATACGCAGTATTTT
>TRBJ2-7|TRBV5-5|NA|NA
CASSLVAGPTYEQYF
TGTGCCAGCAGCTTGGTCGCGGGGCCAACATACGAGCAGTACTTC
>TRBJ1-1|TRBV7-2|TRBD1|NA
CASRYRGGAMNTEAFF
TGTGCCAGCAGATATAGAGGGGGCGCGATGAACACTGAAGCTTTCTTT
>TRBJ2-2|TRBV7-2|TRBD1|NA
CASSFRDRNTGELFF
TGTGCCAGCAGCTTCCGGGACAGGAACACCGGGGAGCTGTTTTTT
>TRBJ1-1|TRBV27|NA|NA
CASRSSGAFF
TGTGCCAGCAGGTCAAGTGGAGCTTTCTTT
>TRBJ1-2|TRBV27|NA|once
CASSLISGPNYGYTF
TGTGCCAGCAGCCTAATTTCGGGCCCAAACTATGGCTACACCTTC
>TRBJ2-7|TRBV5-5|TRBD1|NA
CASSLQGAYEQYF
TGTGCCAGCAGCTTGCAGGGGGCCTACGAGCAGTACTTC
>TRBJ2-5|TRBV25-1|NA|NA
CASRNTGLETQYF
TGTGCCAGCAGAAATACAGGGCTAGAGACCCAGTACTTC
>TRBJ2-5|TRBV6-5|NA|NA
CASSYSEVNEETQYF
TGTGCCAGCAGTTACTCTGAAGTGAATGAGGAGACCCAGTACTTC
>TRBJ1-4|TRBV5-4|NA|NA
CASSLNRAVNEKLFF
TGTGCCAGCAGCTTGAACAGGGCTGTCAATGAAAAACTGTTTTTT
>TRBJ2-1|TRBV5-1|TRBD2|NA
CASSLLAGGPREQFF
TGCGCCAGCAGCTTACTAGCGGGGGGGCCGCGGGAGCAGTTCTTC
>TRBJ2-5|TRBV30|NA|once
CAWSVSGGETQYF
TGTGCCTGGAGTGTAAGCGGAGGAGAGACCCAGTACTTC
>TRBJ2-7|TRBV6-5|NA|NA
CASTPITQGHEQYF
TGTGCCAGCACCCCTATTACCCAGGGCCACGAGCAGTACTTC
>TRBJ1-1|TRBV19|TRBD1|NA
CASRRGQGRAEAFF
TGTGCCAGTAGGAGAGGACAGGGGAGGGCTGAAGCTTTCTTT
>TRBJ1-2|TRBV19|TRBD1|NA
CASTSGGTGGLGNGYTF
TGTGCCAGTACCTCTGGAGGGACAGGGGGCTTAGGAAACGGCTACACCTTC
>TRBJ1-1|TRBV19|NA|NA
CASNLRGGNTEAFF
TGTGCCAGTAACCTCCGAGGGGGGAACACTGAAGCTTTCTTT
>TRBJ2-7|TRBV7-9|NA|NA
CASSLVGGSHEQYF
TGTGCCAGCAGCTTGGTCGGGGGTAGCCACGAGCAGTACTTC
>TRBJ2-7|TRBV7-2|TRBD2|NA
CASSFPLAGGPYEQYF
TGTGCCAGCAGCTTCCCTCTAGCGGGGGGGCCCTACGAGCAGTACTTC
>TRBJ1-4|TRBV19|NA|NA
CASSGRTRSDEKLFF
TGTGCCAGTAGTGGTCGAACGAGATCTGATGAAAAACTGTTTTTT
>TRBJ2-7|TRBV19|TRBD1|few
CASSRITGVSYEQYF
TGTGCCAGTAGTAGGATTACAGGGGTCTCCTACGAGCAGTACTTC
>TRBJ1-4|TRBV14|NA|NA
CASSQDFGEKLFF
TGTGCCAGCAGCCAAGATTTCGGAGAAAAACTGTTTTTT
>TRBJ2-1|TRBV5-4|TRBD1|NA
CASSPTGNPYNEQFF
TGTGCCAGCAGCCCGACAGGGAACCCCTACAATGAGCAGTTCTTC
>TRBJ1-2|TRBV9|NA|NA
CASSVLPGPEGGGYTF
TGTGCCAGCAGCGTTTTACCAGGGCCTGAAGGAGGTGGCTACACCTTC
>TRBJ2-7|TRBV9|NA|NA
CASSVLKGSQPLYEQYF
TGTGCCAGCAGCGTCCTGAAGGGTTCTCAACCACTCTACGAGCAGTACTTC
>TRBJ2-2|TRBV7-7|NA|NA
CASSPSGTGELFF
TGTGCCAGCAGCCCGTCGGGCACCGGGGAGCTGTTTTTT
>TRBJ1-5|TRBV6-1|NA|NA
CASSAGGGQPQHF
TGTGCCAGCAGCGCGGGGGGCGGACAGCCCCAGCATTTT
>TRBJ2-5|TRBV7-7|NA|NA
CASSLSPRTQETQYF
TGTGCCAGCAGCTTAAGCCCCAGGACCCAAGAGACCCAGTACTTC
>TRBJ2-1|TRBV20-1|NA|NA
CSASDIEQFF
TGCAGTGCTAGCGACATTGAGCAGTTCTTC
>TRBJ1-1|TRBV7-7|NA|NA
CASTLAPGTEAFF
TGTGCCAGCACCCTAGCCCCAGGGACTGAAGCTTTCTTT
>TRBJ2-1|TRBV7-6|TRBD1|NA
CASSLEGATSYNEQFF
TGTGCCAGCAGCTTAGAGGGGGCTACCTCCTACAATGAGCAGTTCTTC
>TRBJ2-1|TRBV7-2|TRBD2|NA
CASSHRAAGYSYNEQFF
TGTGCCAGCAGCCACCGGGCAGCGGGGTACTCCTACAATGAGCAGTTCTTC
>TRBJ2-3|TRBV5-1|NA|NA
CASSFSSATDTQYF
TGCGCCAGCAGCTTTTCCTCGGCTACGGATACGCAGTATTTT
>TRBJ2-3|TRBV4-1|TRBD1|NA
CASRLGDRDRITDTQYF
TGCGCCAGCAGGCTAGGGGACCGGGACAGGATCACAGATACGCAGTATTTT
>TRBJ2-5|TRBV6-1|NA|NA
CASTAVAQYF
TGTGCCAGCACCGCCGTAGCCCAGTACTTC
>TRBJ2-3|TRBV11-2|NA|NA
CASSLDGMRQWYF
TGTGCCAGCAGCTTAGACGGCATGAGACAGTGGTATTTT
>TRBJ2-2|TRBV6-1|TRBD2|NA
CASRVSGGVSGELFF
TGTGCCAGCAGAGTAAGCGGGGGGGTCTCCGGGGAGCTGTTTTTT
>TRBJ2-3|TRBV9|NA|once
CASSVGRDTQYF
TGTGCCAGCAGCGTAGGTAGGGATACGCAGTATTTT
>TRBJ2-2|TRBV28|NA|NA
CASSLGVSTGELFF
TGTGCCAGCAGTTTAGGGGTTAGCACCGGGGAGCTGTTTTTT
>TRBJ2-3|TRBV6-1|NA|NA
CASSEGQGGRAGTQYF
TGTGCCAGCAGTGAAGGTCAGGGGGGACGAGCAGGCACGCAGTATTTT
>TRBJ1-5|TRBV19|TRBD1|NA
CASNSAPVQGYYGNQPQHF
TGTGCCAGTAACTCCGCGCCCGTACAGGGGTATTACGGCAATCAGCCCCAGCATTTT
>TRBJ1-4|TRBV2|NA|NA
CASSQGTRTEKLFF
TGTGCCAGCAGCCAGGGGACAAGAACGGAAAAACTGTTTTTT
>TRBJ2-3|TRBV10-3|TRBD2|NA
CAISERGGGTDTQYF
TGTGCCATCAGTGAGCGCGGGGGGGGCACAGATACGCAGTATTTT
>TRBJ1-6|TRBV30|NA|many
CAWRSGNNSPLHF
TGTGCCTGGAGGTCAGGGAATAATTCACCCCTCCACTTT